The 29 T cell receptor beta chains below were found in one sample sequenced in a study of cytomegalovirus exposure and HLA in healthy donors. Some clones are missing from TCRdb's copy, which holds only in-frame ones; the method was immunoSEQ multiplex PCR. The data show some 200,000 clones, approximately 89% seen once. The sample taken for sequencing was PBMCs. These receptors came from a man under 40 in good health and CMV-seropositive.

The chain has TRBV5-1 and TRBJ2-5; tentatively, D is TRBD1 or TRBD2 (5 bases each). Trimming removed 3 bases from V and 4 bases from J, with 16 bases in between. Germline CDR1 SGHRS, CDR2 YFSETQ. The CDR3 covers 15 residues. The CDR3 DNA reads TGCGCCAGCAGCTACGTGCCGGGGCAAGGAGAGACCCAGTACTTC. Translating gives CASSYVPGQGETQYF.

V gene TRBV14 combines with J gene TRBJ2-1; D may be TRBD1 (8 bases). Trimming took 1 base from V and 8 from J, leaving 24 bases between them. The V gene's germline CDR1 is SGHDN and CDR2 FVKESK. The CDR3 has 18 amino acids. The DNA of the CDR3 is TGTGCCAGCAGCCAAGCATTACAACTAGCACAGGGGGGGTATGAGCAGTTCTTC. This sequence encodes CASSQALQLAQGGYEQFF.

This clone was detected once. Within the sample, other DNA sequences also encode this same CDR3. DNA for the CDR3: TGTGCCAGCAGCTTTGGAGTTAACTATGGCTACACCTTC. Translated, it gives CASSFGVNYGYTF. The genes are TRBV7-2 and TRBJ1-2; D unclear. CDR1 is SGHTA and CDR2 is FQGNSA in the germline V gene. V lost 3 bases and J lost 1, with 6 bases in between. The CDR3 has 13 residues.

The CDR3, as DNA: TGTGCCAGCAGCTTGGGGACTGAAGCTTTCTTT. It is translated as CASSLGTEAFF. The chain joins TRBV5-4 to TRBJ1-1; no firm D call. The CDR3 has 11 residues. V lost 0 bases and J 5 bases, leaving 2 bases between the germline ends. Germline lookup yields CDR1 SGHNT and CDR2 YYREEE (reference sequence). The whole variable domain, filled in from reference TRBV5-4 and TRBJ1-1, reads ETGVTQSPTHLIKTRGQQVTLRCSSQSGHNTVSWYQQALGQGPQFIFQYYREEENGRGNFPPRFSGLQFPNYSSELNVNALELDDSALYLCASSLGTEAFFGQGTRLTVV.

CDR3 bases: TGTGCCAGTATGGGCAGGGAGGGAGTCACAGATACGCAGTATTTT. It encodes CASMGREGVTDTQYF. The chain uses TRBV19 and TRBJ2-3; the match to TRBD2 covers 7 bases. V shed 7 bases, J shed 2 bases, and the junction held 9 bases outside the gene matches. The CDR3 contains 15 residues. CDR1 LNHDA and CDR2 SQIVND come from the germline V gene (reference sequence).

The chain uses TRBV7-9 and TRBJ1-2; D is unresolved. The CDR3 is made up of 14 amino acids. V was trimmed by 0 bases and J by 4 bases, leaving 9 bases between them. Germline-derived CDR1 and CDR2 are SEHNR and FQNEAQ (reference sequence). The CDR3 spells CASSLALEGYGYTF. The CDR3 DNA is TGTGCCAGCAGCTTAGCGCTGGAGGGCTATGGCTACACCTTC.

This clone appeared a single time. The V and J genes are TRBV6-5 and TRBJ1-6; D possibly corresponds to TRBD1 (5 bases). Germline CDR1 is MNHEY and CDR2 is SVGAGI. V was pared by 4 bases and J by 5 bases, with 9 bases between. This CDR3 is 14 amino acids long. The CDR3, as DNA: TGTGCCAGCAGTTCTTGGGGGGATAATTCACCCCTCCACTTT. This gives the protein CASSSWGDNSPLHF.

The V call is TRBV30, the J call TRBJ1-1; D is perhaps TRBD1 (5 bases). Germline lookup yields CDR1 GTSNPN and CDR2 SVGIG (reference sequence). V gave up 3 bases and J gave up 3 bases, with 11 bases separating them. CDR3 length: 13 residues. DNA for the CDR3: TGTGCCTGGAGCCCCGGGACGTACACTGAAGCTTTCTTT. Its protein is CAWSPGTYTEAFF.

The chain employs TRBV7-9 and TRBJ2-7; 14 bases line up with TRBD2. CDR1 is SEHNR, CDR2 FQNEAQ, per germline (reference sequence). This CDR3 contains 16 residues. The J segment lost 4 bases and the V segment lost 5 bases, leaving 7 bases of the junction unmatched. CDR3 in DNA: TGTGCCAGCAGCCCCGGGGGACTAGCGGGAGAATACGAGCAGTACTTC. As protein: CASSPGGLAGEYEQYF.

V and J are TRBV2 and TRBJ2-6; possible D gene TRBD1, 5 bases. The V gene lost 7 bases and the J gene lost 3 bases, with 16 bases spanning the gap. CDR3 length equals 16 residues. CDR1 SNHLY and CDR2 FYNNEI come from the germline V gene. The CDR3 is CASIPARAGGANVLTF. In DNA form, the CDR3 reads TGTGCCAGCATTCCCGCCAGGGCTGGTGGGGCCAACGTCCTGACTTTC.

The chain couples TRBV6-1 to TRBJ2-5, with D possibly being TRBD1 or TRBD2 (5 bases each). This CDR3 has 15 amino acids. Deletions cut 6 bases from V and 5 bases from J, with 19 bases between. Per germline, CDR1 MNHNS and CDR2 SASEGT. CDR3 in DNA: TGTGCCAGCAGGGGCAAAACACACTGGGGGGAGACCCAGTACTTC. It translates to CASRGKTHWGETQYF.

This chain uses TRBV7-6 with TRBJ2-5; a weak D match, TRBD1 (5 bases). This CDR3 region has 15 residues. The germline V and J ends were trimmed by 5 bases and 5 bases, with 18 bases remaining between them. In germline, CDR1 is SGHVS, CDR2 FNYEAQ. Written as DNA, the CDR3 is TGTGCCAGCAGCGCTACGGACATGGGAATGGAGACCCAGTACTTC. This encodes CASSATDMGMETQYF. Variable domain in full (rest from reference TRBV7-6 and TRBJ2-5): GAGVSQSPRYKVTKRGQDVALRCDPISGHVSLYWYRQALGQGPEFLTYFNYEAQQDKSGLPNDRFSAERPEGSISTLTIQRTEQRDSAMYRCASSATDMGMETQYFGPGTRLLVL.

This clone occurred once. V and J are TRBV7-9 and TRBJ1-5; the D is unclear. From germline, CDR1 is SEHNR and CDR2 FQNEAQ (reference sequence). The CDR3 is 14 amino acids. The V end lost 5 bases, the J end lost 5 bases, and 13 bases lay between the germline ends. The CDR3 loop reads CASSREHFDQPQHF. DNA for the CDR3: TGTGCCAGCAGCCGCGAACACTTTGATCAGCCCCAGCATTTT. Using reference TRBV7-9 and TRBJ1-5 for the parts outside the CDR3, the full variable domain is DTGVSQNPRHKITKRGQNVTFRCDPISEHNRLYWYRQTLGQGPEFLTYFQNEAQLEKSRLLSDRFSAERPKGSFSTLEIQRTEQGDSAMYLCASSREHFDQPQHFGDGTRLSIL.

CDR3: CASSPAGALRGTQYF. CDR3 in DNA: TGTGCCAGCAGCCCAGCTGGGGCGCTGCGAGGGACCCAGTACTTC. V usage is TRBV7-2 and J usage is TRBJ2-5, with D perhaps TRBD1 (5 bases). V dropped 5 bases and J dropped 7 bases, with 20 bases sitting between them. CDR3 length: 15 amino acids. CDR1 SGHTA and CDR2 FQGNSA come from the germline V gene.

This clone was counted a few times. This chain links TRBV7-9 with TRBJ1-2; no reliable D call. The V end was cut by 1 base, the J end by 8 bases, with 11 bases between. The CDR3 length is 13 residues. Looked up from germline, CDR1 is SEHNR and CDR2 is FQNEAQ (reference sequence). CDR3 DNA: TGTGCCAGCAGCTTAGAGACCGCATACGGCTACACCTTC. Its protein is CASSLETAYGYTF.

J is TRBJ1-3 and V is TRBV14; D ambiguous. The CDR3 loop spans 15 amino acids. Germline loops: CDR1 SGHDN, CDR2 FVKESK. V shed 2 bases and J shed 4 bases, with 12 bases lying between them. CDR3 residues: CASSQPSRLGNTIYF. CDR3 nucleotide sequence: TGTGCCAGCAGCCAACCCTCCCGGTTAGGAAACACCATATATTTT.

In regard to this clone: The DNA is omitted, as the CDR3 cannot be located on it reliably, and the CDR3 follows TCRdb's listing. This sequence joins TRBV12-2 and TRBJ1-1. TRBV12-2 is termed a pseudogene. The CDR3 has 15 amino acids, counting both end residues. The CDR3 spells CASRLGWGRGTEAFF.

CDR3 loop: CASSRQEGSTEAFF. CDR3 nucleotides: TGTGCCAGCTCGCGGCAGGAGGGGAGCACTGAAGCTTTCTTT. J is TRBJ1-1 and V is TRBV18, with D possibly TRBD1 on 5 matching bases. Germline assignment: CDR1 KGHSH and CDR2 LQKENI. The CDR3 runs 14 residues. V shed 6 bases and J shed 4 bases, with 15 bases lying between them.

V gene TRBV5-1 combines with J gene TRBJ2-3, with 7 bases matching TRBD1. The J segment lost 5 bases and the V segment lost 4 bases, leaving 10 bases of the junction unmatched. Germline-derived CDR1 and CDR2 are SGHRS and YFSETQ. The CDR3 spans 15 residues. The CDR3 nucleotides read TGCGCCAGCAGCCCGTTCGGGACAGCAATAGATACGCAGTATTTT. Translation: CASSPFGTAIDTQYF.

This CDR3 is CASSWTGRVTEAFF. The CDR3 nucleotides are TGTGCCAGCAGCTGGACAGGGCGGGTCACTGAAGCTTTCTTT. The gene calls are TRBV11-3 and TRBJ1-1, with 8 positions matching TRBD1. Per germline, CDR1 SGHNT and CDR2 YENEEA. The CDR3 runs to 14 residues. With 4 bases clipped from V and 4 bases from J, the junction kept 5 bases outside the gene matches.

V is TRBV5-6 and J is TRBJ1-1; maybe TRBD1 (5 bases). Looked up from germline, CDR1 is SGHDT and CDR2 is YYEEEE. The CDR3 extends over 16 amino acids. Trimming took off 1 base at V and 1 base at J, with 14 bases between the two ends. The CDR3 DNA follows: TGTGCCAGCAGCTTGTACGGAAGGGGTGGGAACACTGAAGCTTTCTTT. This gives the protein CASSLYGRGGNTEAFF.

This clone was observed once. This chain connects TRBV19 to TRBJ2-5; possibly TRBD1 or TRBD2 for D (5 bases each). V lost 9 bases and J lost 0, with 17 bases in between. This CDR3 region has 15 residues. Germline V CDR1 and CDR2: LNHDA, SQIVND (reference sequence). CDR3 sequence reads: CASRDLLGYQETQYF. In nucleotides, the CDR3 is TGTGCCAGCAGGGACCTCCTGGGGTACCAAGAGACCCAGTACTTC.

This clone has only one observation. The V and J genes are TRBV29-1 and TRBJ2-7; no reliable D call. Trimming stripped 7 bases from V and 4 bases from J, with 11 bases between. CDR1 and CDR2 (germline): SQVTM, ANQGSEA. There are 11 residues in the CDR3. CDR3 in DNA: TGCAGCGCTCAGAAGTCTTACGAGCAGTACTTC. Protein product: CSAQKSYEQYF.

Only one count was recorded for this clone. V is TRBV12-2 and J is TRBJ1-6. TRBV12-2 is a pseudogene. The CDR3 totals 18 residues. In DNA, the CDR3 is TGTGCAAGTCGCTTAGCTGAGGGCAGAGGGCCGTTTAATTCACCCCTCCACTTT. Protein: CASRLAEGRGPFNSPLHF.

The gene calls are TRBV6-1 and TRBJ2-3, with no clear D. The V end was cut by 1 base, the J end by 0 bases, with 5 bases between. The CDR3 covers 14 residues. Germline CDR1 and CDR2: MNHNS and SASEGT. The CDR3 coding sequence is TGTGCCAGCAGTGAAGGGGTCAGCACAGATACGCAGTATTTT. Residues: CASSEGVSTDTQYF.

A single count supports this clone. The chain carries TRBV6-1 and TRBJ2-5, with 9 bases fitting TRBD1. The CDR3 extends over 14 amino acids. The V and J ends lost 6 bases and 5 bases, in that order; junction bases with no gene match: 7. Per germline, CDR1 MNHNS and CDR2 SASEGT. The CDR3 DNA sequence: TGTGCCAGCAGCTTACAGGGGGCGAGGGAGACCCAGTACTTC. Its translation is CASSLQGARETQYF.

J is TRBJ1-1 and V is TRBV14; tentatively, D is TRBD1 (5 bases). Germline CDR1 SGHDN, CDR2 FVKESK. Between the trimmed V and J ends, which lost 2 bases and 4 bases, there was a span of 14 bases. The CDR3 spans 15 residues. In nucleotides, the CDR3 is TGTGCCAGCAGCCAACTCAAGGGGCGGAGCACTGAAGCTTTCTTT. It translates to CASSQLKGRSTEAFF.

The chain employs TRBV30 and TRBJ2-3; TRBD1 matches 8 bases. The CDR3 has 19 amino acids. CDR1 and CDR2 from the germline V gene are GTSNPN and SVGIG (reference sequence). V gave up 0 bases and J gave up 2 bases; unmatched junction bases: 16. This CDR3 is CAWSVYRGITSTPTDTQYF. The CDR3 DNA follows: TGTGCCTGGAGTGTGTACAGGGGGATCACTAGTACACCCACAGATACGCAGTATTTT.

The rearrangement uses TRBV9 and TRBJ2-2; 9 bases line up with TRBD1. V trimming: 0 bases; J trimming: 6 bases; junction bases outside the gene matches: 3. The CDR3 runs to 15 residues. CDR1 SGDLS and CDR2 YYNGEE come from the germline V gene. CDR3 protein: CASSVGRTGAGELFF. The CDR3 bases are TGTGCCAGCAGCGTAGGGCGGACAGGGGCCGGGGAGCTGTTTTTT.